Below, one TCR beta chain is given with its context. What it binds is unknown. The data stem from a study of cytomegalovirus exposure and HLA in healthy donors. General study findings and limits: Presence/absence analyses assumed roughly uniform sequencing depth across donors. Earlier analysis looked at TCR beta V segments, and most were productive about 87% or about 30% of the time. In a later analysis, an Asian-associated ancestry cluster reportedly showed fewer N-insertions than the roughly 650-donor mean.

Vbeta (60) and Jbeta (13) primers were used in the PCR. The protocol was immunoSEQ multiplex PCR, while the TCRdb copy is restricted to in-frame clones and leaves out a portion. The repertoire holds about 150,000 clones, with approximately 80% as singletons. Trimming removed 7 bases from V and 7 bases from J; junction bases left unmatched: 3. CDR3 size: 13 residues. The germline V gene has CDR1 LNHDA and CDR2 SQIVND (reference sequence). The chain employs TRBV19 and TRBJ1-4, with 10 bases that match TRBD1. Material for sequencing was PBMCs. The TCR originated in a man aged 25-40 years in good health and CMV-seronegative. As DNA, the CDR3 is TGTGCCAGTACCGGGACAGGGGTTGAAAAACTGTTTTTT. Its protein is CASTGTGVEKLFF.